This entry concerns a single T cell receptor beta chain. What it binds is not known. The V and J ends lost 7 bases and 3 bases, in that order; junction bases with no gene match: 8. CDR1 is MDHEN, CDR2 SYDVKM, per germline. This CDR3 contains 14 residues. These data come from a study of cytomegalovirus exposure and HLA in healthy donors. Broader study findings: According to the study, roughly 160 TCR beta chains were cytomegalovirus-associated.

Profiled with immunoSEQ multiplex PCR; TCRdb holds only in-frame clones, not every one. The repertoire holds under 200,000 clones, 75% to 95% seen once, with around 3.1% in the top ten. V and J are TRBV28 and TRBJ2-7, with 8 bases that match TRBD2. Sequencing used PBMCs. The TCR originated in a woman in her late teens or twenties in good health and CMV-seropositive. The CDR3 is CASTLRGGIYEQYF. The CDR3 DNA is TGTGCCAGCACCCTTCGGGGGGGTATCTACGAGCAGTACTTC.